The next 5 T cell receptor beta chains were all read from a single sample in a study of early T cells in non-severe SARS-CoV-2 infection. TCRdb re-called the 5' RACE reads with MiXCR, one entry per CDR3 protein. The repertoire holds some 62,000 distinct CDR3 sequences, approximately 9% seen once, with about 1.3% in the top ten. The specimen was whole blood. The receptors were sampled from an adult who was a healthcare worker with PCR-confirmed SARS-CoV-2 infection or an uninfected control (not recorded which).

This clonotype was seen only a few times. The V gene is TRBV5-6, the J gene TRBJ1-5; D perhaps matches TRBD1 (6 bases). V lost 0 bases and J 7 bases, leaving 11 bases between the germline ends. In germline, CDR1 is SGHDT, CDR2 YYEEEE. This CDR3 spans 14 amino acids. The chain's CDR3 is CASSLGTAGQPQHF. Written as DNA, the CDR3 is TGTGCCAGCAGCTTGGGGACAGCAGGCCAGCCCCAGCATTTT.

This clonotype was found a few times. The genes are TRBV14 and TRBJ1-4; D possibly corresponds to TRBD1 (6 bases). The CDR3 consists of 14 residues. V was cut by 5 bases and J by 6 bases, with 13 bases left in between. In germline, CDR1 is SGHDN, CDR2 FVKESK. CDR3 nucleotides: TGTGCCAGCAGCTTCAGGGGATCATATGAAAAACTGTTTTTT. Its protein is CASSFRGSYEKLFF.

This clonotype was seen many times. The V call is TRBV7-6, the J call TRBJ1-4, with a weak D call TRBD1 (5 bases). V lost 0 bases to trimming and J lost 8 bases, with 10 bases between them. The CDR3 contains 14 residues. CDR1 is SGHVS and CDR2 is FNYEAQ in the germline V gene. CDR3 nucleotides: TGTGCCAGCAGCTTAGCCAGGGCGACCGAAAAACTGTTTTTT. It is translated as CASSLARATEKLFF.

The DNA of the CDR3 is TGCGCCAGCAGCCTAGGACAGAACTACGAGCAGTACGTC. Protein product: CASSLGQNYEQYV. V is TRBV5-1 and J is TRBJ2-7, with D possibly matching TRBD1 (6 bases). The CDR3 loop spans 13 amino acids. The germline CDR1 and CDR2 sequences are SGHRS and YFSETQ. Trimming took off 4 bases at V and 3 bases at J, with 11 bases between the two ends.

This clonotype is a singleton in its sample. V usage is TRBV30 and J usage is TRBJ2-1; D unresolved. V was clipped by 4 bases and J by 7 bases, with 8 bases between them. Looked up from germline, CDR1 is GTSNPN and CDR2 is SVGIG (reference sequence). This CDR3 is built from 11 residues. The CDR3 region is CAWTLRNEQFF. The CDR3 nucleotides are TGTGCCTGGACCTTAAGAAATGAGCAGTTCTTC. Full variable domain (missing parts from reference TRBV30 and TRBJ2-1): SQTIHQWPATLVQPVGSPLSLECTVEGTSNPNLYWYRQAAGRGLQLLFYSVGIGQISSEVPQNLSASRPQDRQFILSSKKLLLSDSGFYLCAWTLRNEQFFGPGTRLTVL.